This entry is about one T cell receptor beta chain. Its antigen remains unknown. This record comes from a study of CD8 T cells in ankylosing spondylitis. The authors made TCR beta libraries by quantitative 5'-RACE with molecular barcodes. TCRdb called the 5' RACE reads again in MiXCR, with one record for every CDR3 protein. Of 670,000 or so distinct CDR3 sequences detected, 15% to 20% appear once; the ten largest clones hold over 15%. Germline CDR1 is SGDLS and CDR2 is YYNGEE. The V and J ends lost 3 bases and 0 bases, in that order; junction bases with no gene match: 4. The CDR3 covers 15 residues. Study-wide results and caveats: Disease-associated clones were reportedly significantly overrepresented in matched ankylosing spondylitis synovial fluid. CD8+ cells made up the disease-linked clones, which were relatively rare in peripheral blood. A motif of eight highly homologous TCR beta variants was seen as apparently characteristic of ankylosing spondylitis blood.

Sequenced: blood, either unsorted or a sorted T cell fraction (not recorded which). The sequence was obtained from a male donor with ankylosing spondylitis. The chain recombines TRBV9 with TRBJ2-3, with 7 nucleotides matching TRBD1. CDR3 protein: CASSDDRASTDTQYF. CDR3 bases: TGTGCCAGCAGCGACGACAGGGCTAGCACAGATACGCAGTATTTT.